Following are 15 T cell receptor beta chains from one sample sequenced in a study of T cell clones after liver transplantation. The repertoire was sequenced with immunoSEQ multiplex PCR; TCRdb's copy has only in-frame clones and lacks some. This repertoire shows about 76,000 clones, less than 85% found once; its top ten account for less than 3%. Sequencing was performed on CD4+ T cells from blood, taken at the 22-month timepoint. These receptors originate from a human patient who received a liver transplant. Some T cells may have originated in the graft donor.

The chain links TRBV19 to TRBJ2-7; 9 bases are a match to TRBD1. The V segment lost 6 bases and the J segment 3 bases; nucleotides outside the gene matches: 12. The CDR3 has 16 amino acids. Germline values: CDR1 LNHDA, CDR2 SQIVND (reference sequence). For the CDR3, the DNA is TGTGCCAGTAGCATGTACCCGGGACAGGGATACTACGAGCAGTACTTC. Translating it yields CASSMYPGQGYYEQYF.

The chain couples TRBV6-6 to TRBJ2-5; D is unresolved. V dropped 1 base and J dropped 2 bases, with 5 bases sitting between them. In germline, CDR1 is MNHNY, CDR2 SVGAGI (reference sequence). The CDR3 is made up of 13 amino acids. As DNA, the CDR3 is TGTGCCAGCAGTTACTTCGGGCAAGAGACCCAGTACTTC. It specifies CASSYFGQETQYF.

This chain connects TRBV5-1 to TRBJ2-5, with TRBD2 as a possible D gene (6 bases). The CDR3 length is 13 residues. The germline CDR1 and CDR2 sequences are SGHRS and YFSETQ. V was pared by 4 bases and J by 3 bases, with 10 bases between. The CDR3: CASSPVAEETQYF. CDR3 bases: TGCGCCAGCAGCCCCGTAGCGGAAGAGACCCAGTACTTC.

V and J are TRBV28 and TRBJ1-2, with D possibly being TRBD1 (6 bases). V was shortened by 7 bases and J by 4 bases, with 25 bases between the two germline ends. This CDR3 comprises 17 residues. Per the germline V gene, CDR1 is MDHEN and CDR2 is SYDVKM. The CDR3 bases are TGTGCCAGCACCCATAGGGGGGGGGCACAGGGATTCTATGGCTACACCTTC. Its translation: CASTHRGGAQGFYGYTF.

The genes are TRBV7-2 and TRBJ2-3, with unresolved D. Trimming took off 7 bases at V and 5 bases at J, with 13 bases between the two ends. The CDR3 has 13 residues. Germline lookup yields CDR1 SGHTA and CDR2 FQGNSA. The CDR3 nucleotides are TGTGCCAGCACCACGGACGCCCTAGATACGCAGTATTTT. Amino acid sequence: CASTTDALDTQYF.

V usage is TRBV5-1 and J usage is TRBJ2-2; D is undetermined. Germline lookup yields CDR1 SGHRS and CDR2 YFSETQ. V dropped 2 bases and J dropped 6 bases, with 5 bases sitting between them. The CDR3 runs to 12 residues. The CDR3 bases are TGCGCCAGCAGCTTTGGTCCCGGGGAGCTGTTTTTT. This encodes CASSFGPGELFF.

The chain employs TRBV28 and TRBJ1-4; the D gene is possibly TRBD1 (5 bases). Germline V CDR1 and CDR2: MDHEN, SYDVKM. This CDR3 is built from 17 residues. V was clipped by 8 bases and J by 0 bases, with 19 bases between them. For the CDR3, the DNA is TGTGCCAGCTCCCCAAGTCGGGGGGTGACAACTAATGAAAAACTGTTTTTT. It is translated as CASSPSRGVTTNEKLFF.

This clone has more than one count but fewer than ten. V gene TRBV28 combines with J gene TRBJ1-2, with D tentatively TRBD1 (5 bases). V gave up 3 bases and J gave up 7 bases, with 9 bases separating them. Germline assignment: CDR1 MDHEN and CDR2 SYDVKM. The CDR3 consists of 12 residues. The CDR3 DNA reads TGTGCCAGCAGTTTGCCGACAGCTGGCTACACCTTC. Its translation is CASSLPTAGYTF.

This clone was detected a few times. The CDR3 nucleotides read TGTGCCAGTAGTGTCCAGGGAGGGTATGAAAAACTGTTTTTT. Translated: CASSVQGGYEKLFF. The chain couples TRBV19 to TRBJ1-4, with D tentatively TRBD1 (5 bases). The CDR3 loop spans 14 amino acids. Germline V lookup: CDR1 LNHDA, CDR2 SQIVND (reference sequence). Between the trimmed V and J ends, which lost 5 bases and 6 bases, there was a span of 13 bases.

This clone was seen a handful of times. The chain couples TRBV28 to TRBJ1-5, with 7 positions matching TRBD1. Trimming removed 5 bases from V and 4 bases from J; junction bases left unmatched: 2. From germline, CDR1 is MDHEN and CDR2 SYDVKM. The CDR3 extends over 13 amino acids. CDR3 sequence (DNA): TGTGCCAGCAGTGGACAGGCTAATCAGCCCCAGCATTTT. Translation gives CASSGQANQPQHF.

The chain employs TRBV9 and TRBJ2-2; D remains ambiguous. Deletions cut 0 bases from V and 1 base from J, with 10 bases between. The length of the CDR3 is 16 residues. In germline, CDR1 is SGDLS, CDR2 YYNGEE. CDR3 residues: CASSVEAMQNTGELFF. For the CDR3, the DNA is TGTGCCAGCAGCGTAGAGGCCATGCAGAACACCGGGGAGCTGTTTTTT.

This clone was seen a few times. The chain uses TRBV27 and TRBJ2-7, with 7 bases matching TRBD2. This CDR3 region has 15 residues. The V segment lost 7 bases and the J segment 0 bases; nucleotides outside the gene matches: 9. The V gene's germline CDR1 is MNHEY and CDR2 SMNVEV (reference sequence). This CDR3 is CASKARREPSYEQYF. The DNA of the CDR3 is TGTGCCAGCAAGGCACGGCGGGAGCCCTCCTACGAGCAGTACTTC.

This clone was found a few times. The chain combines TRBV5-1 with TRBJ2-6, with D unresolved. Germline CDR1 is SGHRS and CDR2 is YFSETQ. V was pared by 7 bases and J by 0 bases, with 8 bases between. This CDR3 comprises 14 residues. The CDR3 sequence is CASSLSSGANVLTF. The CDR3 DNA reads TGCGCCAGCTCTCTAAGCTCTGGGGCCAACGTCCTGACTTTC.

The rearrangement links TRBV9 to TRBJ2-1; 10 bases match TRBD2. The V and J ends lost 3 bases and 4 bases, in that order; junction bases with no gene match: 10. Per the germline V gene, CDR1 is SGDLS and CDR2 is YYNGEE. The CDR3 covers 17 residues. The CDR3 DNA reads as TGTGCCAGCAGCGGCGGGGCTAGCGGGAGAGGTTACAATGAGCAGTTCTTC. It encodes CASSGGASGRGYNEQFF.

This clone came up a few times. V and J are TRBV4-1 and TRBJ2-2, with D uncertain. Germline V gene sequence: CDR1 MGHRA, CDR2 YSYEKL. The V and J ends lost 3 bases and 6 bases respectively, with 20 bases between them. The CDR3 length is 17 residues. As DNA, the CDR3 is TGCGCCAGCAGCCAGGGTGTGATGGTAAAGTCGCCCGGGGAGCTGTTTTTT. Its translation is CASSQGVMVKSPGELFF.